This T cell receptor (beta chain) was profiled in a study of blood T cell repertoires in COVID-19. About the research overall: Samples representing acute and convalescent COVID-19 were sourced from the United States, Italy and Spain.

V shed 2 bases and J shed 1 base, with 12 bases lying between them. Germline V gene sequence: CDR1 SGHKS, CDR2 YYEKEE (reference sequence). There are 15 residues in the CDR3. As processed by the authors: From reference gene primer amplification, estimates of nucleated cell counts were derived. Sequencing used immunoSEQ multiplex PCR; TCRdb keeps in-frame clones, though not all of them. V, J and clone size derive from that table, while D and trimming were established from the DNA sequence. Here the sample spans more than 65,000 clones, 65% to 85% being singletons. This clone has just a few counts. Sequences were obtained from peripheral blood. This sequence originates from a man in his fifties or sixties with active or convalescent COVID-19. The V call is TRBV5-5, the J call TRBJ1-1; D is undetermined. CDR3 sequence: CASSLVSLGNTEAFF. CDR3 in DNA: TGTGCCAGCAGCTTAGTGTCCCTAGGGAACACTGAAGCTTTCTTT.